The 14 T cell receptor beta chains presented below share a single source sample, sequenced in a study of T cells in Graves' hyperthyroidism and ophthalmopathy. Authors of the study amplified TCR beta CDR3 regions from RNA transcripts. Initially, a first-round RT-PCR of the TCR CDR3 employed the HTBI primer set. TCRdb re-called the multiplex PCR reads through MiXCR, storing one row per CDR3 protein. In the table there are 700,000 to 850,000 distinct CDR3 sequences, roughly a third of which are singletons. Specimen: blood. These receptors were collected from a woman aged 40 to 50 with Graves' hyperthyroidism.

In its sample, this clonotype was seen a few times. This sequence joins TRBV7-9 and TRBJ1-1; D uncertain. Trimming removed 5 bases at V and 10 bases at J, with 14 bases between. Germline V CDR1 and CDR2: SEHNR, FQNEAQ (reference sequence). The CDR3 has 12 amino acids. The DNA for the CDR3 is TGTGCCAGCAGCAGGGCTTCTCGGCGAGCTTTCTTT. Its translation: CASSRASRRAFF.

The CDR3 is CASSRMRTGMEPQHF. The CDR3 DNA is TGTGCCAGCAGTCGTATGCGGACCGGAATGGAGCCCCAGCATTTT. This rearrangement joins TRBV6-5 to TRBJ1-5; D gene uncertain. The CDR3 has 15 residues. V dropped 5 bases and J dropped 8 bases, with 19 bases sitting between them. Germline CDR1 is MNHEY and CDR2 is SVGAGI.

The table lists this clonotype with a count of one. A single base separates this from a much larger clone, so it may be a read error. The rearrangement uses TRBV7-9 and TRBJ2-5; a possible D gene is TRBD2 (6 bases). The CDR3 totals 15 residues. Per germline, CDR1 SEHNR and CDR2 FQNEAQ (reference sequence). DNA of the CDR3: TGTGCCACCAGCTTAGTGGCCACGGGGAGGGAGACCCAGTACTTC. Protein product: CATSLVATGRETQYF.

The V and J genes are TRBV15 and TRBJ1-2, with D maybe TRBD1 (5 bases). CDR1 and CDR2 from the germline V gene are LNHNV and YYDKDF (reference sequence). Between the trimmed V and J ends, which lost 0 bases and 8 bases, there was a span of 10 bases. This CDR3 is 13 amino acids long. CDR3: CATSRDHTGGYTF. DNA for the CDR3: TGTGCCACCAGCAGAGATCACACAGGAGGCTACACCTTC. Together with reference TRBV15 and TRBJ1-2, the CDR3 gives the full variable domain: DAMVIQNPRYQVTQFGKPVTLSCSQTLNHNVMYWYQQKSSQAPKLLFHYYDKDFNNEADTPDNFQSRRPNTSFCFLDIRSPGLGDTAMYLCATSRDHTGGYTFGSGTRLTVV.

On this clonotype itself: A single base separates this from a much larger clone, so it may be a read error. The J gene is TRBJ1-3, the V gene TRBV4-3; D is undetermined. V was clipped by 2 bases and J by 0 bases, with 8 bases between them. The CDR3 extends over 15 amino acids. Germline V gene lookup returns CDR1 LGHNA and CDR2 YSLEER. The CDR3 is CASSQPLSSGNTIYF. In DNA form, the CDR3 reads TGCGCCAGCAGCCAACCACTGTCCTCTGGAAACACCATATATTTT.

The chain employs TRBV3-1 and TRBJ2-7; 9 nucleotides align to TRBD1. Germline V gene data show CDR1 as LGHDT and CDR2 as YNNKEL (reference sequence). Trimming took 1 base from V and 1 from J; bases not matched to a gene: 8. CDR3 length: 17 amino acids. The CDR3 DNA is TGTGCCAGCAGCCAAGGTGGGACAGGGAGCCAATCCTACGAGCAGTACTTC. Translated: CASSQGGTGSQSYEQYF.

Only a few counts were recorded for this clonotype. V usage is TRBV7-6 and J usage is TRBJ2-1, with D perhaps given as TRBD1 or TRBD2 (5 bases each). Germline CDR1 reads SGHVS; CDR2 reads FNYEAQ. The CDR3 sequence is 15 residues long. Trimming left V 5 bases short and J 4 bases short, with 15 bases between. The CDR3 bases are TGTGCCAGCAGCCAGACCGGGACCACGTACAATGAGCAGTTCTTC. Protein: CASSQTGTTYNEQFF.

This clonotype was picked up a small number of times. The CDR3 sequence is CASSLYAAGNTIYF. The CDR3 DNA reads as TGTGCCAGCAGCTTGTATGCGGCGGGTAACACCATATATTTT. V gene TRBV5-6 combines with J gene TRBJ1-3, with D unresolved. The germline CDR1 and CDR2 sequences are SGHDT and YYEEEE. CDR3 size: 14 residues. Trimming pared 1 base from V and 7 bases from J, leaving 12 bases between.

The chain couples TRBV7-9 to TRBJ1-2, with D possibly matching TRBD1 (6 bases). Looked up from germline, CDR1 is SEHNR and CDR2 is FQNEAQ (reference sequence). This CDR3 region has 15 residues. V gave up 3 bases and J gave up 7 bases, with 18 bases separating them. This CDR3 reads CASSLGGYRAAGYTF. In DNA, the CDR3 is TGTGCCAGCAGCTTGGGGGGTTACAGGGCGGCTGGCTACACCTTC.

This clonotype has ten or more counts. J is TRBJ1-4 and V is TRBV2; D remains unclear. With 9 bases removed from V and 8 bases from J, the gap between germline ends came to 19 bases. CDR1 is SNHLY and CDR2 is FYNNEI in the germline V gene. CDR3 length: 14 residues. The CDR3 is CASRQDVVREKLFF. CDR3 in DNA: TGTGCCAGTAGGCAGGATGTGGTCCGGGAAAAACTGTTTTTT.

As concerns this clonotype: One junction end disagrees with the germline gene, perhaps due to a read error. DNA for the CDR3: TGCGTCAGCAGCAGGCGGACTAGCGGGAGGATCTACGAGCAGTACTTC. The encoded protein is CVSSRRTSGRIYEQYF. V and J are TRBV5-1 and TRBJ2-7, with TRBD2 identical over 14 bases. Germline CDR1 SGHRS, CDR2 YFSETQ. CDR3 length: 16 residues. Full variable domain (remainder filled in from reference TRBV5-1 and TRBJ2-7): KAGVTQTPRYLIKTRGQQVTLSCSPISGHRSVSWYQQTPGQGLQFLFEYFSETQRNKGNFPGRFSGRQFSNSRSEMNVSTLELGDSALYLCVSSRRTSGRIYEQYFGPGTRLTVT.

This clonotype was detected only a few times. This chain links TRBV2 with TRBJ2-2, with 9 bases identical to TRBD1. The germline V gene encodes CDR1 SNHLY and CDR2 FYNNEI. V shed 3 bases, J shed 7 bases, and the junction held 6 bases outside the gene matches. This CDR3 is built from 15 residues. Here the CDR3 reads CASSEIQGASGELFF. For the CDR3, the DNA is TGTGCCAGCAGTGAGATACAGGGGGCTAGCGGGGAGCTGTTTTTT. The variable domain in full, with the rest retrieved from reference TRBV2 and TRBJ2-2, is EPEVTQTPSHQVTQMGQEVILRCVPISNHLYFYWYRQILGQKVEFLVSFYNNEISEKSEIFDDQFSVERPDGSNFTLKIRSTKLEDSAMYFCASSEIQGASGELFFGEGSRLTVL.

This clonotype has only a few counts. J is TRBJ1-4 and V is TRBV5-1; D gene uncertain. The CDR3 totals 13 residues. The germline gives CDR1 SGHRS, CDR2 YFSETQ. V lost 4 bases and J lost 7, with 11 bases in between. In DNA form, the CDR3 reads TGCGCCAGCAGCCTAGTGGGGTTTGAAAAACTGTTTTTT. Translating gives CASSLVGFEKLFF.

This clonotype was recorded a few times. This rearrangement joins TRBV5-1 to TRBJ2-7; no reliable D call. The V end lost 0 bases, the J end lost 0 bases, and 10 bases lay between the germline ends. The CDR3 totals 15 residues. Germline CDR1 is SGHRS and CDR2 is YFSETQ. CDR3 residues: CASSLGSASSYEQYF. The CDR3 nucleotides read TGCGCCAGCAGCTTGGGAAGCGCGAGCTCCTACGAGCAGTACTTC.